Listed here are 27 T cell receptor beta chains from one sample, sequenced in a study of T cell repertoires in cytomegalovirus infection. TCRdb passed the reads through MiXCR, listing each CDR3 protein once. This sample has 200,000 to 300,000 distinct CDR3 sequences, with around 8.7% found just once. Material for sequencing was PBMCs. Every receptor here comes from a human donor in good health (CMV status not recorded). Some clones in this sample may be carry-over from other donors' samples.

The genes are TRBV20-1 and TRBJ2-3; no firm D call. This CDR3 comprises 15 residues. Trimming left V 0 bases short and J 4 bases short, with 14 bases between. Germline CDR1 and CDR2: DFQATT and SNEGSKA (reference sequence). This chain's CDR3 is CSARDGNSGADTQYF. The CDR3 DNA reads as TGCAGTGCTAGAGATGGGAATAGTGGGGCAGATACGCAGTATTTT.

This clonotype was counted at least ten times. This chain uses TRBV12-3 or TRBV12-4 with TRBJ1-2; D gene unclear. V shed 5 bases and J shed 9 bases, with 16 bases lying between them. The CDR3 is made up of 13 amino acids. The chain's CDR3 is CASSETPSGRYTF. The CDR3 region has the DNA TGTGCCAGCAGTGAGACGCCGTCGGGTCGCTACACCTTC.

The rearrangement joins TRBV6-5 to TRBJ1-5; unclear D gene. The ends were cut back, 0 bases at V and 5 bases at J, with 11 bases in the middle. CDR1 is MNHEY, CDR2 SVGAGI, per germline. CDR3 length: 15 residues. The CDR3 region is CASSYSISGDQPQHF. DNA of the CDR3: TGTGCCAGCAGTTACTCGATATCCGGGGATCAGCCCCAGCATTTT.

Ten or more counts support this clonotype. The chain recombines TRBV6-5 with TRBJ1-5; D possibly corresponds to TRBD1 (5 bases). Trimming cost V 2 bases and J 6 bases, with 14 bases left between them. Germline V lookup: CDR1 MNHEY, CDR2 SVGAGI. CDR3 length: 15 amino acids. DNA of the CDR3: TGTGCCAGCAGTTACGGGGTTGGGGCGGGTCAGCCCCAGCATTTT. It translates to CASSYGVGAGQPQHF.

This clonotype was observed at least ten times. The chain uses TRBV27 and TRBJ1-1; unclear D gene. The germline gives CDR1 MNHEY, CDR2 SMNVEV (reference sequence). The CDR3 runs to 13 residues. V gave up 8 bases and J gave up 0 bases, with 10 bases separating them. The CDR3 nucleotides read TGTGCCAGCGGTCCTAATATGAACACTGAAGCTTTCTTT. It translates to CASGPNMNTEAFF.

This clonotype was seen at least ten times. The chain recombines TRBV7-2 with TRBJ2-3; D perhaps matches TRBD2 (6 bases). The ends were cut back, 5 bases at V and 4 bases at J, with 13 bases in the middle. From germline, CDR1 is SGHTA and CDR2 FQGNSA. CDR3 size: 14 residues. The CDR3 sequence: CASSLTRIPDTQYF. For the CDR3, the DNA is TGTGCCAGCAGCCTGACTAGAATCCCAGATACGCAGTATTTT.

This clonotype was seen repeatedly, ten times or more. The chain recombines TRBV7-2 with TRBJ2-2, with TRBD1 matching 10 bases. V was pared by 6 bases and J by 7 bases, with 8 bases of the junction left unmatched. The CDR3 consists of 15 residues. Germline V gene data show CDR1 as SGHTA and CDR2 as FQGNSA. This CDR3 reads CASSPDRGRVGELFF. In nucleotides, the CDR3 is TGTGCCAGCAGTCCTGACAGGGGGCGCGTCGGGGAGCTGTTTTTT.

This clonotype was observed at least ten times. The CDR3 sequence: CASSRSGTGSIYSNQPQHF. For the CDR3, the DNA is TGTGCCAGCAGTCGATCCGGGACAGGATCGATTTATAGCAATCAGCCCCAGCATTTT. The V gene is TRBV6-2 or TRBV6-3, the J gene TRBJ1-5; TRBD1 matches 8 bases. The CDR3 is 19 residues long. V was pared by 5 bases and J by 0 bases, with 15 bases of the junction left unmatched. Per the germline V gene, CDR1 is MNHEY and CDR2 is SVGEGT.

The sample holds many counts of this clonotype. Written as DNA, the CDR3 is TGTGCCAGCAGCCACCCGGTGGGGGAGACCCAGTACTTC. As protein: CASSHPVGETQYF. The V gene is TRBV7-2, the J gene TRBJ2-5; unclear D gene. The germline gives CDR1 SGHTA, CDR2 FQGNSA. The CDR3 runs 13 residues. The germline V and J ends were trimmed by 5 bases and 5 bases, with 12 bases remaining between them. The full variable domain, rest sourced from reference TRBV7-2 and TRBJ2-5, is GAGVSQSPSNKVTEKGKDVELRCDPISGHTALYWYRQSLGQGLEFLIYFQGNSAPDKSGLPSDRFSAERTGGSVSTLTIQRTQQEDSAVYLCASSHPVGETQYFGPGTRLLVL.

The table lists this clonotype with many counts. The V call is TRBV7-9, the J call TRBJ1-1; 11 bases agree with TRBD1. CDR1 is SEHNR and CDR2 is FQNEAQ in the germline V gene (reference sequence). The length of the CDR3 is 15 residues. The J segment lost 8 bases and the V segment lost 4 bases, leaving 9 bases of the junction unmatched. The CDR3, as DNA: TGTGCCAGCAGCTCCGGACAGGGGGCCAGGAACGAAGCTTTCTTT. Residues: CASSSGQGARNEAFF.

This clonotype was detected many times. The V call is TRBV6-2 or TRBV6-3, the J call TRBJ2-2, with TRBD2 matching 10 bases. Germline V CDR1 and CDR2: MNHEY, SVGEGT. V lost 2 bases, J lost 10 bases, and 4 bases stayed unmatched. There are 14 residues in the CDR3. The CDR3 nucleotides are TGTGCCAGCAGTTACAGCGGGAGGGCCGAGGAGCTGTTTTTT. The encoded protein is CASSYSGRAEELFF.

This clonotype occurred many times. This rearrangement joins TRBV7-2 to TRBJ1-2; D gene ambiguous. The V gene lost 2 bases and the J gene lost 4 bases, with 11 bases spanning the gap. The CDR3 has 14 amino acids. Germline V gives CDR1 SGHTA, CDR2 FQGNSA. The chain's CDR3 is CASSLSTDTYGYTF. The CDR3, as DNA: TGTGCCAGCAGCTTATCGACGGATACCTATGGCTACACCTTC.

There are many counts of this clonotype. The CDR3 DNA reads TGTGCCAGCAGCTTAGGGGGGGGGGCGGCGTTCTTT. Amino acid sequence: CASSLGGGAAFF. This chain links TRBV7-2 with TRBJ1-1; a possible D gene is TRBD1 (6 bases). Germline CDR1 is SGHTA and CDR2 is FQGNSA. The V end was cut by 1 base, the J end by 14 bases, with 14 bases between. There are 12 residues in the CDR3.

This clonotype occurred a few times. The chain recombines TRBV20-1 with TRBJ1-4; TRBD1 is a possible D gene (6 bases). This CDR3 has 12 amino acids. V lost 2 bases and J 6 bases, leaving 7 bases between the germline ends. Germline V CDR1 and CDR2: DFQATT, SNEGSKA (reference sequence). The CDR3 nucleotides read TGCAGTGCTAGACAGGGGTATGAAAAACTGTTTTTT. Translating gives CSARQGYEKLFF.

Many counts were recorded for this clonotype. This chain connects TRBV5-6 to TRBJ2-1; D may be TRBD2 (7 bases). Trimming removed 4 bases at V and 7 bases at J, with 18 bases between. CDR3 size: 15 residues. Germline lookup yields CDR1 SGHDT and CDR2 YYEEEE. CDR3 sequence reads: CASSRGGAGTNEQFF. The DNA for the CDR3 is TGTGCCAGCAGCAGGGGGGGGGCTGGTACGAATGAGCAGTTCTTC.

This chain links TRBV18 with TRBJ2-3; TRBD2 matches 10 bases. The length of the CDR3 is 19 residues. V gave up 3 bases and J gave up 4 bases; unmatched junction bases: 16. CDR1 is KGHSH and CDR2 is LQKENI in the germline V gene. The CDR3 reads CASSPLLAGVIRGSDTQYF. CDR3 in DNA: TGTGCCAGCTCACCGCTCCTAGCGGGGGTCATCCGGGGTTCAGATACGCAGTATTTT.

In this sample, this clonotype turned up many times. The chain joins TRBV7-9 to TRBJ2-3, with 7 positions matching TRBD2. This CDR3 comprises 16 residues. In germline, CDR1 is SEHNR, CDR2 FQNEAQ (reference sequence). J lost 0 bases, V lost 5 bases, and 8 bases had no gene match. The CDR3 DNA is TGTGCCAGCAGCCAGGGAGGGTCCCCGAGCACAGATACGCAGTATTTT. Its protein product is CASSQGGSPSTDTQYF.

This clonotype was seen repeatedly, ten times or more. The chain employs TRBV7-2 and TRBJ2-1; 7 bases match TRBD2. The CDR3 consists of 15 residues. Unmatched junction bases numbered 6, after V lost 3 bases and J lost 4 bases. The germline V gene encodes CDR1 SGHTA and CDR2 FQGNSA. The CDR3 loop reads CASSFSGGGYNEQFF. The CDR3 region has the DNA TGTGCCAGCAGCTTTTCCGGCGGGGGATACAATGAGCAGTTCTTC.

In its sample, this clonotype was seen many times. The chain uses TRBV28 and TRBJ2-4; 9 nucleotides agree with TRBD2. The germline CDR1 and CDR2 sequences are MDHEN and SYDVKM. V lost 4 bases, J lost 9 bases, and 13 bases stayed unmatched. The CDR3 is made up of 16 amino acids. This CDR3 is CASSSPQGRGGRIQYF. In DNA, the CDR3 is TGTGCCAGCAGTTCCCCGCAGGGGCGGGGGGGTCGCATTCAGTACTTC.

The chain uses TRBV5-1 and TRBJ2-7; TRBD2 aligns across 12 bases. The junction had 15 bases not matched to a gene; V was cut back by 4 bases and J by 1 base. Germline CDR1 reads SGHRS; CDR2 reads YFSETQ. This CDR3 has 19 residues. This CDR3 is CASSAGLAGSGWVSYEQYF. The CDR3 DNA sequence: TGCGCCAGCAGCGCCGGACTAGCGGGGAGCGGATGGGTGTCCTACGAGCAGTACTTC.

V and J are TRBV28 and TRBJ2-3; 9 bases fit TRBD2. The J segment lost 4 bases and the V segment lost 5 bases, leaving 4 bases of the junction unmatched. This CDR3 is built from 14 residues. Per germline, CDR1 MDHEN and CDR2 SYDVKM. The CDR3 spells CASSRAGGADTQYF. The CDR3 DNA follows: TGTGCCAGCAGTAGAGCGGGAGGAGCAGATACGCAGTATTTT.

J is TRBJ2-5 and V is TRBV28; 9 bases match TRBD2. The J segment lost 0 bases and the V segment lost 5 bases, leaving 7 bases of the junction unmatched. The germline V gene encodes CDR1 MDHEN and CDR2 SYDVKM. The CDR3 sequence is 16 residues long. CDR3 nucleotides: TGTGCCAGCAGTGCCCCCCTAGCGGGGAACCAAGAGACCCAGTACTTC. Translation: CASSAPLAGNQETQYF.

This clonotype occurred many times. The J gene is TRBJ1-1, the V gene TRBV7-1, with 9 nucleotides matching TRBD1. TRBV7-1 is treated as an ORF (open reading frame) with a function not yet certain. The CDR3 totals 14 residues. Trimming cost V 4 bases and J 10 bases; bases outside gene matches: 10. As DNA, the CDR3 is TGTGCCAGCAGCTGTTGCTTGGGACAGGGTATAGCTTTCTTT. The encoded protein is CASSCCLGQGIAFF.

In this sample, this clonotype turned up many times. This chain connects TRBV11-3 to TRBJ2-1, with TRBD2 matching 7 bases. Losses at the gene ends were 5 bases for V and 4 bases for J; bases not matched to a gene: 11. The germline V gene has CDR1 SGHNT and CDR2 YENEEA. There are 16 residues in the CDR3. In DNA form, the CDR3 reads TGTGCCAGCAGCCCAGGCACTGGGGGGGGATACAATGAGCAGTTCTTC. It encodes CASSPGTGGGYNEQFF.

V and J are TRBV7-3 and TRBJ1-6; D is undetermined. CDR3 length equals 13 residues. V was pared by 6 bases and J by 6 bases, with 9 bases between. Germline CDR1 is SGHTA and CDR2 is FQGTGA. The CDR3 reads CASSKGTNSPLHF. The DNA for the CDR3 is TGTGCCAGCAGTAAAGGCACTAATTCACCCCTCCACTTT.

This clonotype was observed many times. V usage is TRBV7-9 and J usage is TRBJ2-1; TRBD1 is a possible D gene (6 bases). The CDR3 extends over 13 amino acids. Germline V lookup: CDR1 SEHNR, CDR2 FQNEAQ (reference sequence). Deletions cut 5 bases from V and 4 bases from J, with 9 bases between. The CDR3 nucleotides read TGTGCCAGCAGCCGGACAGATTACAATGAGCAGTTCTTC. Protein sequence: CASSRTDYNEQFF.

V gene TRBV7-9 combines with J gene TRBJ1-2, with D possibly being TRBD1 (5 bases). V gave up 5 bases and J gave up 4 bases, with 17 bases separating them. The CDR3 sequence is 15 residues long. Germline V gene sequence: CDR1 SEHNR, CDR2 FQNEAQ (reference sequence). CDR3 nucleotides: TGTGCCAGCAGCCCCCGACGCGGGGCCAGCTATGGCTACACCTTC. Protein sequence: CASSPRRGASYGYTF.